This T cell receptor (beta chain) stems from a study of T-cell reconstitution after alpha-beta-depleted transplantation in children. It was with unique molecular identifiers that the TCRbeta library was prepared. One entry per CDR3 protein, called by TCRdb with MiXCR from the PCR reads. The sample has hundreds of thousands of distinct CDR3 sequences, around 16% seen once. The CDR3 extends over 14 amino acids. Germline loops: CDR1 MDHEN, CDR2 SYDVKM. V lost 5 bases and J lost 3, with 14 bases in between. Sequenced here: PBMCs from the stem cell graft donor, sampled from the stem cell graft. The TCR was taken from a human donor who donated a stem cell graft to a child with acute myeloid leukemia. The chain couples TRBV28 to TRBJ2-7; D call uncertain. The CDR3 DNA follows: TGTGCCAGCAGTACCGGTAGGGTGGGCTACGAGCAGTACGTC. This gives the protein CASSTGRVGYEQYV.